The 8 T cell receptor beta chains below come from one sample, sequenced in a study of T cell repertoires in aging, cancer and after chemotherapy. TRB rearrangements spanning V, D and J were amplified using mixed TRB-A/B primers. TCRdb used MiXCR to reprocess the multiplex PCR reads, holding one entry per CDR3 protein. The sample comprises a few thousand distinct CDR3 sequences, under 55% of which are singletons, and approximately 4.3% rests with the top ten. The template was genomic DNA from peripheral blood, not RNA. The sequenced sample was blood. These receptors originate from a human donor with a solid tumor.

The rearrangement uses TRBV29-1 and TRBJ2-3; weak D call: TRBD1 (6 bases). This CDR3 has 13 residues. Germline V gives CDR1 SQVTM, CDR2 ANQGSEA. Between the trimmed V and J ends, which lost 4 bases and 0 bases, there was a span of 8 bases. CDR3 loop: CSVGDISTDTQYF. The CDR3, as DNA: TGCAGCGTTGGGGACATCAGCACAGATACGCAGTATTTT.

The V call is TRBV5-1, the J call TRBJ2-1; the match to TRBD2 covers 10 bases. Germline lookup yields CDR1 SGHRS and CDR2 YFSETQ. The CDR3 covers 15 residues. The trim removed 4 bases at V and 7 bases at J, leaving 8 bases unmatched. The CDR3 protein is CASSPASGGLNEQFF. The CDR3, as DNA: TGCGCCAGCAGCCCCGCTAGCGGGGGCCTTAATGAGCAGTTCTTC.

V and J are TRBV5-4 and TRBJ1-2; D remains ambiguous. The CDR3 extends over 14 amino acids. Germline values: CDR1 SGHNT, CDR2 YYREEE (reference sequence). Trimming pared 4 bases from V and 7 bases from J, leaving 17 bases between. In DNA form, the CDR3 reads TGTGCCAGCAGCATGCCTCCTTTGGATACTGGCTACACCTTC. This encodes CASSMPPLDTGYTF.

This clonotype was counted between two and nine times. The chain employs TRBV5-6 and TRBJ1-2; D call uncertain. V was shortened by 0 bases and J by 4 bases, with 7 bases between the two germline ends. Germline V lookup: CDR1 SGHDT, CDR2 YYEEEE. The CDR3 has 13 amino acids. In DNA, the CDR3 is TGTGCCAGCAGCTTGGCCGGTACCTATGGCTACACCTTC. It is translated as CASSLAGTYGYTF.

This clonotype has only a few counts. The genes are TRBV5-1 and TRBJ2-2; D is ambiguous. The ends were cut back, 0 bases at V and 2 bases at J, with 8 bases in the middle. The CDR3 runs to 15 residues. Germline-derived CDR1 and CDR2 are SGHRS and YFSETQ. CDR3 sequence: CASSLGTFNTGELFF. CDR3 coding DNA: TGCGCCAGCAGCTTGGGGACCTTTAACACCGGGGAGCTGTTTTTT.

CDR3 region: CASSLWGTDTQYF. DNA of the CDR3: TGTGCCAGCAGCCTCTGGGGCACAGATACGCAGTATTTT. The chain has TRBV7-2 and TRBJ2-3; D is ambiguous. The CDR3 runs to 13 residues. Trimming took 5 bases from V and 1 from J, leaving 7 bases between them. Germline V lookup: CDR1 SGHTA, CDR2 FQGNSA.

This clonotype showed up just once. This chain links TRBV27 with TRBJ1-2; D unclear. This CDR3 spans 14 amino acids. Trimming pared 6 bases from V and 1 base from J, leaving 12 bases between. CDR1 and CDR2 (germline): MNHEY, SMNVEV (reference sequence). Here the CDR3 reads CASRATPYNYGYTF. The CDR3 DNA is TGTGCCAGCAGGGCGACACCGTATAACTATGGCTACACCTTC.

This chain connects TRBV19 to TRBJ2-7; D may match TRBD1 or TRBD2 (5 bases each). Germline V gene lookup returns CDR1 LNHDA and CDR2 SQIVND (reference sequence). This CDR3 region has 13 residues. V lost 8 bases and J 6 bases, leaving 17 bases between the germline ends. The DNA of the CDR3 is TGTGCCAGTGGGACCCTCTACCCTTCCGAGCAGTACTTC. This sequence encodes CASGTLYPSEQYF.